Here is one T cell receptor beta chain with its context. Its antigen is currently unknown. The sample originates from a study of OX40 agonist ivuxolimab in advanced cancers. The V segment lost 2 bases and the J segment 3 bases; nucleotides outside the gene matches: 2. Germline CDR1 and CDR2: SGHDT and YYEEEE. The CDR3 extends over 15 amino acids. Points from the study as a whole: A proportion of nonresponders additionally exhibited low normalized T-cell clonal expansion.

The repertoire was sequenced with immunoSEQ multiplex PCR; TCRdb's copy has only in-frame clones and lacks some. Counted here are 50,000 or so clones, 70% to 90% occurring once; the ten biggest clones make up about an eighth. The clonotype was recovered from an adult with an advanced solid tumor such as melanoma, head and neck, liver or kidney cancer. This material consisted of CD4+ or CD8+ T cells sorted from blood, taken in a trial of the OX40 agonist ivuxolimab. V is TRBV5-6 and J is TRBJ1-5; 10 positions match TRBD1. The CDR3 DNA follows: TGTGCCAGCAGCTTCGGGACAGGGGACAATCAGCCCCAGCATTTT. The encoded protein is CASSFGTGDNQPQHF.